This TCR beta chain is from a study of OX40 agonist ivuxolimab in advanced cancers. Whole-study context: Patients treated during dose escalation were battling hepatocellular carcinoma, melanoma, renal cell or head and neck cancer. Three patients had partial responses: one hepatocellular carcinoma, two cutaneous melanoma. The study, taken as a whole, reports: Among the nonresponders, some also had low normalized T-cell clonal expansion.

The ends were cut back, 3 bases at V and 3 bases at J, with 4 bases in the middle. Germline V gives CDR1 SGDLS, CDR2 YYNGEE. There are 12 residues in the CDR3. Clones were sequenced by immunoSEQ multiplex PCR, and TCRdb holds only the in-frame ones, with some missing. This table has fewer than 60,000 clones, 85% appearing once. Blood specimens came from baseline, cycle 4 day 1, and cycle 7 day 1. A remark on this clone: Its matching antigen is unknown.

This clonotype was sampled from an adult with an advanced solid tumor such as melanoma, head and neck, liver or kidney cancer. The sequences come from CD4+ or CD8+ T cells sorted from blood, collected in a trial of the OX40 agonist ivuxolimab. The rearrangement joins TRBV9 to TRBJ2-1; D gene ambiguous. CDR3 sequence (DNA): TGTGCCAGCAGCGCCAGCTACAATGAGCAGTTCTTC. It is translated as CASSASYNEQFF.